This T cell receptor (beta chain) stems from a study of CD8 T cells in Susac syndrome. Random-hexamer reverse transcription was applied to roughly 0.5 to 1 ug RNA. TCRdb re-called the immunoSEQ multiplex PCR reads through MiXCR, storing one row per CDR3 protein. The sample lists about 120,000 distinct CDR3 sequences, around 92% occurring once. Germline CDR1 is DFQATT and CDR2 is SNEGSKA (reference sequence). CDR3 length: 19 residues. V shed 1 base, J shed 0 bases, and the junction held 13 bases outside the gene matches. The chain links TRBV20-1 to TRBJ1-4; 8 bases are a match to TRBD1. The receptor's source is a human donor in good health. Sample: CD8+ T cells from PBMCs. CDR3 in DNA: TGCAGTGCTAGAGGGAGGCCCGGACAGGGATATGCAACTAATGAAAAACTGTTTTTT. As protein: CSARGRPGQGYATNEKLFF.